Below, 8 T cell receptor beta chains from the same sample are listed, as sequenced in a study of PD-1 blockade in classical Hodgkin lymphoma. The data were produced by immunoSEQ multiplex PCR, yet TCRdb's version contains in-frame clones alone and is incomplete. The sample yields about 23,000 clones, around 80% seen once. Exposure to brentuximab vedotin varied, and each patient had relapsed following autologous stem cell transplantation. Sequencing was performed on peripheral blood mononuclear cells (PBMCs), taken before the second cycle of nivolumab. The receptors were sampled from a human donor with classical Hodgkin lymphoma.

J is TRBJ2-1 and V is TRBV2; TRBD2 might be the D (5 bases). The germline V gene encodes CDR1 SNHLY and CDR2 FYNNEI. Trimming cost V 7 bases and J 0 bases, with 10 bases left between them. The CDR3 is 14 residues long. The CDR3 bases are TGTGCCAGCAAGCGGCAAAGCTCCTACAATGAGCAGTTCTTC. Translation: CASKRQSSYNEQFF.

The genes are TRBV5-1 and TRBJ2-7; 7 bases map to TRBD1. The CDR3 has 15 amino acids. J lost 3 bases, V lost 0 bases, and 6 bases had no gene match. CDR1 and CDR2 from the germline V gene are SGHRS and YFSETQ. The CDR3 loop is CASSLVRGPLYEQYF. The CDR3 DNA is TGCGCCAGCAGCTTGGTTAGGGGGCCTCTCTACGAGCAGTACTTC.

V and J are TRBV28 and TRBJ1-1, with 9 bases lining up with TRBD1. The trim removed 4 bases at V and 2 bases at J, leaving 2 bases unmatched. Germline values: CDR1 MDHEN, CDR2 SYDVKM. There are 14 residues in the CDR3. CDR3 DNA sequence: TGTGCCAGCAGTTCGGGACAGGGTAACACTGAAGCTTTCTTT. Amino acids: CASSSGQGNTEAFF.

The chain is built from TRBV5-1 and TRBJ1-3; D call uncertain. Germline V gene lookup returns CDR1 SGHRS and CDR2 YFSETQ. The CDR3 consists of 13 residues. V lost 3 bases and J lost 4, with 8 bases in between. The CDR3 DNA is TGCGCCAGCAGCTATGCCTCGGGAAACACCATATATTTT. It translates to CASSYASGNTIYF. The full variable domain, in which reference TRBV5-1 and TRBJ1-3 provide the parts outside the CDR3, is KAGVTQTPRYLIKTRGQQVTLSCSPISGHRSVSWYQQTPGQGLQFLFEYFSETQRNKGNFPGRFSGRQFSNSRSEMNVSTLELGDSALYLCASSYASGNTIYFGEGSWLTVV.

V and J are TRBV10-3 and TRBJ2-5; D not resolved. Trimming left V 0 bases short and J 5 bases short, with 4 bases between. This CDR3 region has 12 residues. The germline CDR1 and CDR2 sequences are ENHRY and SYGVKD. This chain's CDR3 is CAISESVETQYF. CDR3 bases: TGTGCCATCAGTGAGTCTGTGGAGACCCAGTACTTC.

V is TRBV6-5 and J is TRBJ2-1; D is unclear. In germline, CDR1 is MNHEY, CDR2 SVGAGI. Trimming cost V 2 bases and J 5 bases, with 7 bases left between them. The CDR3 covers 13 residues. The DNA of the CDR3 is TGTGCCAGCAGTTACCACGGAAACAATGAGCAGTTCTTC. It translates to CASSYHGNNEQFF.

CDR3 loop: CASKQGALRVGNVLTF. As DNA, the CDR3 is TGTGCCTCCAAACAGGGGGCCTTAAGGGTAGGCAACGTCCTGACTTTC. This chain links TRBV30 with TRBJ2-6; 9 positions match TRBD1. Germline loops: CDR1 GTSNPN, CDR2 SVGIG (reference sequence). Trimming cost V 7 bases and J 9 bases; bases outside gene matches: 16. The CDR3 sequence is 16 residues long.

The V and J genes are TRBV25-1 and TRBJ2-5; possible D gene TRBD1, 5 bases. The CDR3 totals 14 residues. CDR1 and CDR2 from the germline V gene are MGHDK and SYGVNS. Trimming cost V 3 bases and J 4 bases, with 12 bases left between them. The CDR3 DNA is TGTGCCAGCAGTGACACAGGTGGCCCAGAGACCCAGTACTTC. Translation gives CASSDTGGPETQYF.